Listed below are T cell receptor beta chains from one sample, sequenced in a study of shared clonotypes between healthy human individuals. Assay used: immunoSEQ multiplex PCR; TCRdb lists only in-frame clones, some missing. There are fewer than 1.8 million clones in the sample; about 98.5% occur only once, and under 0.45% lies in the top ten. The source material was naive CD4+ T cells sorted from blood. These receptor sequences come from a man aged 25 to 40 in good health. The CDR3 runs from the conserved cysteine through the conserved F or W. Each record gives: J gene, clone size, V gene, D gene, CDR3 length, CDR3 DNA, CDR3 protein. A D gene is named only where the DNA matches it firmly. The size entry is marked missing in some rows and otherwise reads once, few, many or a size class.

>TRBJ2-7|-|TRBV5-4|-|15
TGTGCCAGCAGCTTGGCGGGGGCTGGGAACTACGAGCAGTACTTC
CASSLAGAGNYEQYF
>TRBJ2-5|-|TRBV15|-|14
TGTGCCACCAGCAGAACGGACAGAAAAGAGACCCAGTACTTC
CATSRTDRKETQYF
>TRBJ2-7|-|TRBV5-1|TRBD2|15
TGCGCCAGCAGCTTGGCCAGACTAGCGGCCGACGAGCAGTACTTC
CASSLARLAADEQYF
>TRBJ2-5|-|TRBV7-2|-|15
TGTGCCAGCAGCACCCGACTAAGCCGACAAGAGACCCAGTACTTC
CASSTRLSRQETQYF
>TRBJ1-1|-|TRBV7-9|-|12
TGTGCCAGCAGCCCCATAAACAGTGAAGCTTTCTTT
CASSPINSEAFF
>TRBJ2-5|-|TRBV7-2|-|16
TGTGCCAGCAGCTTAGCGTCGCAGGGGATTAGGGAGACCCAGTACTTC
CASSLASQGIRETQYF
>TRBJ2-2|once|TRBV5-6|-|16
TGTGCCAGCAGCACTCGACAGGCCTTTAGCACCGGGGAGCTGTTTTTT
CASSTRQAFSTGELFF
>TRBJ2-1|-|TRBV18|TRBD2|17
TGTGCCAGCTCGAGCGGACTAGCGGGAGTCCTGCGCTATGAGCAGTTCTTC
CASSSGLAGVLRYEQFF
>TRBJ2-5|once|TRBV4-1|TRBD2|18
TGCGCCAGCAGCCTGTCCGGGACTAGCGGAACCACGGGGGAGACCCAGTACTTC
CASSLSGTSGTTGETQYF
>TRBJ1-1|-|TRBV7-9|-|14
TGTGCCAGCAGCTTACGAGGCAGCCTCACTGAAGCTTTCTTT
CASSLRGSLTEAFF
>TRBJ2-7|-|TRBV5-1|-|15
TGCGCCAGCAGCTTGGCAGCACAGGGTACCTCCGAGCAGTACTTC
CASSLAAQGTSEQYF
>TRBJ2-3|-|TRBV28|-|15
TGTGCCAGCAGTATCAGGACTCGAATCACAGATACGCAGTATTTT
CASSIRTRITDTQYF
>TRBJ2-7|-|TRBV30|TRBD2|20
TGTGCCTGGAGTCAATATATTACAGGGGCATCCCTAGCGGGAGCTTACGAGCAGTACTTC
CAWSQYITGASLAGAYEQYF